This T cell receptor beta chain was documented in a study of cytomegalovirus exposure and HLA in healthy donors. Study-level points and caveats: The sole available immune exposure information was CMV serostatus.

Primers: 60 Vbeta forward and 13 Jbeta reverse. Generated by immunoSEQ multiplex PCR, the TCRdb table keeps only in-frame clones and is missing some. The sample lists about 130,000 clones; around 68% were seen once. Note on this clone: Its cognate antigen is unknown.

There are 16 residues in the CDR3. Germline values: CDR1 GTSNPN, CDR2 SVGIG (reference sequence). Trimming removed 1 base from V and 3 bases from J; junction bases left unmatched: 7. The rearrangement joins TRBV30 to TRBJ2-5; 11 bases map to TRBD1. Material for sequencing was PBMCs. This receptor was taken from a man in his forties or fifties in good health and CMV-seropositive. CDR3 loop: CAWSDLLGQGEETQYF. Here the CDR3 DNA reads TGTGCCTGGAGTGATCTGTTGGGACAGGGGGAAGAGACCCAGTACTTC.